This record covers a single T cell receptor beta chain. Its specificity is not known. The data were obtained in a study of cytomegalovirus exposure and HLA in healthy donors. Turning to the study itself: Previous work identified some 120 million unique TCR beta sequences from around 200 million T cells. General study results and limits: Indistinguishable V segments such as TRBV6-2 and TRBV6-3 were excluded. What a later analysis reportedly showed was that an Asian-associated ancestry cluster had fewer N-insertions than the approximately 700-donor mean. Later on, analysis showed that most CMV-associated TCR beta chains appeared to be HLA-restricted.

The study ran its PCR with 60 Vbeta and 13 Jbeta primers. Data came from immunoSEQ multiplex PCR; TCRdb stores just in-frame clones and leaves some out. The sample includes 50,000 or so clones. The germline V gene encodes CDR1 GTSNPN and CDR2 SVGIG (reference sequence). V was shortened by 6 bases and J by 7 bases, with 12 bases between the two germline ends. The length of the CDR3 is 11 residues. This rearrangement joins TRBV30 to TRBJ1-2; D remains unclear. Sequenced material: PBMCs. This TCR derives from a woman aged 55-75 years in good health and CMV-seropositive. The CDR3 nucleotides are TGTGCCTGCCGAGGGTGTTGTGGCTACACCTTC. Protein sequence: CACRGCCGYTF.